This T cell receptor beta chain was sequenced for a study of shared clonotypes between healthy human individuals. The V segment lost 5 bases and the J segment 0 bases; nucleotides outside the gene matches: 2. The CDR3 sequence is 14 residues long. Germline values: CDR1 MGHRA, CDR2 YSYEKL. The method was immunoSEQ multiplex PCR; TCRdb's version includes in-frame clones alone and lacks a portion of them. The sample shows around 2,000,000 clones, around 93% of them seen only once. Positive CCR7 selection of CD45RO-negative cells yielded the naive CD8 cells, and terminally differentiated effector memory CD45RA+ cells were excluded.

The rearrangement links TRBV4-1 to TRBJ2-3; 7 bases match TRBD2. This receptor was obtained from a young man in good health. Some clones in this sample may be carry-over from other donors' samples. Sequenced sample: naive CD8+ T cells from PBMCs. CDR3 DNA: TGCGCCAGCAGCGAGCGGGAAAGCACAGATACGCAGTATTTT. It is translated as CASSERESTDTQYF.